This T cell receptor beta chain was found in a study of cytomegalovirus exposure and HLA in healthy donors. For this clone: Its antigen is undetermined.

V was pared by 5 bases and J by 0 bases, with 11 bases between. Germline CDR1 is MNHEY and CDR2 is SVGAGI. This CDR3 has 15 residues. Points from the study as a whole: Analyses of presence/absence relied on an assumption of roughly uniform sequencing depth across donors. Most observed TCR sequences were rare, whereas some public TCRs were detected in many donors.

Healthy bone marrow donors made up the donor group. Donors likely had unrecorded immune exposures despite being nominally healthy when sampled. The PCR contained 60 Vbeta and 13 Jbeta primers. Some clones are missing from TCRdb's copy, which holds only in-frame ones; the method was immunoSEQ multiplex PCR. The sample records about 44,000 clones, around 87% being singletons. V gene TRBV6-5 combines with J gene TRBJ1-5; possibly TRBD1 for D (6 bases). The TCR was taken from a woman between 40 and 50 years old in good health and CMV-seropositive. The sequenced sample was PBMCs. The DNA for the CDR3 is TGTGCCAGCAGTAGGACAGCTTTTAGCAATCAGCCCCAGCATTTT. Its translation is CASSRTAFSNQPQHF.